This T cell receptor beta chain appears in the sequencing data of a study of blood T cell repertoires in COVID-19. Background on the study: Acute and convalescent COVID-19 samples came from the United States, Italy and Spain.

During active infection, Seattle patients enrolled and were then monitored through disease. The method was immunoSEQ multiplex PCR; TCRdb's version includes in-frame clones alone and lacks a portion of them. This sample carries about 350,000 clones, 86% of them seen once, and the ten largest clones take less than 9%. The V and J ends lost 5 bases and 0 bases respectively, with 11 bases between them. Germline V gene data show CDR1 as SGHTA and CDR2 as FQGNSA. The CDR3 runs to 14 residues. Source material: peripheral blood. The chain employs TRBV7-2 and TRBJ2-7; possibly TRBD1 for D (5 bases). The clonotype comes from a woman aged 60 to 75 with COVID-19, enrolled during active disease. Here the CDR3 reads CASSQDTYSYEQYF. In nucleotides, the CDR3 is TGTGCCAGCAGCCAGGACACCTACTCCTACGAGCAGTACTTC.